Listed below are T cell receptor beta chains from one sample, sequenced in a study of T cells in Graves' hyperthyroidism and ophthalmopathy. TCRdb processed the multiplex PCR reads anew with MiXCR; each CDR3 protein has one entry. This table holds over 700,000 distinct CDR3 sequences, over 35% found once. Input material: blood. These receptors were collected from a young man with Graves' hyperthyroidism. Each CDR3 is given with its conserved first and last residue. A D gene is named only where the DNA matches it firmly. Expanded clones are given a class, and other clones once, few, many or no size at all.

v_call,j_call,d_call,clone_size,cdr3_aa,cdr3_nt
TRBV5-1,TRBJ1-1,.,many,CASSLKGDTEAFF,TGTGCCAGCAGCTTAAAGGGAGACACTGAAGCTTTCTTT
TRBV10-3,TRBJ1-2,TRBD1,.,CAISSGQGARGYTF,TGTGCCATCAGCTCCGGACAGGGGGCACGCGGCTACACCTTC
TRBV7-2,TRBJ1-6,.,.,CATHRTRHLNSPLHF,TGTGCCACCCATAGGACGCGCCACCTCAATTCACCCCTCCACTTT
TRBV19,TRBJ2-2,TRBD1,.,CASNRQGYSGELFF,TGTGCCAGTAACCGACAGGGGTACTCCGGGGAGCTGTTTTTT
TRBV6-5,TRBJ1-1,TRBD1,.,CASSYSGQVNTEAFF,TGTGCCAGCAGTTACTCTGGACAGGTGAACACTGAAGCTTTCTTT
TRBV9,TRBJ2-2,.,.,CASTRRPGNTGELFF,TGTGCCAGCACCAGAAGGCCGGGAAACACCGGGGAGCTGTTTTTT
TRBV15,TRBJ1-4,TRBD1,many,CATGLGTGAQGKLFF,TGTGCCACGGGGCTCGGTACAGGGGCACAAGGAAAACTGTTTTTT
TRBV2,TRBJ1-5,TRBD1,.,CATRPGQGETQHF,TGTGCCACCCGCCCGGGACAGGGAGAGACCCAGCATTTT
TRBV20-1,TRBJ1-5,.,.,CSAIKAPVVNQPQHF,TGCAGTGCTATTAAGGCGCCGGTCGTTAATCAGCCCCAGCATTTT
TRBV6-5,TRBJ1-5,.,.,CANSYPVSNQPQHF,TGTGCCAACAGTTACCCAGTTAGCAATCAGCCCCAGCATTTT
TRBV13,TRBJ2-7,.,.,CDSSSRDSTPYEQYF,TGTGACAGCAGTTCCCGGGACTCGACCCCTTACGAGCAGTACTTC
TRBV25-1,TRBJ1-5,.,.,CATRRSNQPQHF,TGTGCCACCCGAAGGTCGAATCAGCCCCAGCATTTT
TRBV7-6,TRBJ1-6,TRBD1,many,CASSSTIRRRQGNSPLHF,TGTGCCAGCAGCTCTACAATAAGACGTAGACAGGGAAATTCACCCCTCCACTTT
TRBV6-5,TRBJ1-6,TRBD1,few,CASSTDRVDSPLHF,TGTGCCAGCAGCACCGACAGGGTGGATTCACCCCTCCACTTT
TRBV6-6,TRBJ1-4,.,many,CASSYGDTFGEKLFF,TGTGCCAGCAGTTATGGGGACACCTTCGGCGAAAAACTGTTTTTT
TRBV7-3,TRBJ1-2,TRBD1,.,CASSLTGTGEPHTF,TGTGCCAGCAGCTTAACCGGGACAGGAGAGCCCCACACCTTC